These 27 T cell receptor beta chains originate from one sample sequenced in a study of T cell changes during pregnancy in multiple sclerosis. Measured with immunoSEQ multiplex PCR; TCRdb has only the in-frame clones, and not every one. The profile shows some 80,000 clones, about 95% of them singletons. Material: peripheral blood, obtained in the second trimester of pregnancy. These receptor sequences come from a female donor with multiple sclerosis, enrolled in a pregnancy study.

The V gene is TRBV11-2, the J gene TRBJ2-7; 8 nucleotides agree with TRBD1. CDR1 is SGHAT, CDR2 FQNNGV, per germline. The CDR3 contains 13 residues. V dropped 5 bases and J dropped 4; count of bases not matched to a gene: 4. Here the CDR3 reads CASSRDRLYEQYF. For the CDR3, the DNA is TGTGCCAGCAGCCGGGACAGGTTGTACGAGCAGTACTTC.

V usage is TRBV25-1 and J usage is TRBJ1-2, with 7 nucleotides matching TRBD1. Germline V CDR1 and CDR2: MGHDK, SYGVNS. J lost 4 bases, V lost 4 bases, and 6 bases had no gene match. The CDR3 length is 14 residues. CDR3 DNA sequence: TGTGCCAGCAGTGGTCCGGGACAGATCTATGGCTACACCTTC. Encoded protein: CASSGPGQIYGYTF.

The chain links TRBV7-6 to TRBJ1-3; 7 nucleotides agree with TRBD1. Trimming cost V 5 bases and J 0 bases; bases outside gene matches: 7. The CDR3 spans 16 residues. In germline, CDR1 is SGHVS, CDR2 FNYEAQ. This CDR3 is CASSHPGTASGNTIYF. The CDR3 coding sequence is TGTGCCAGCAGCCACCCCGGGACAGCCTCTGGAAACACCATATATTTT.

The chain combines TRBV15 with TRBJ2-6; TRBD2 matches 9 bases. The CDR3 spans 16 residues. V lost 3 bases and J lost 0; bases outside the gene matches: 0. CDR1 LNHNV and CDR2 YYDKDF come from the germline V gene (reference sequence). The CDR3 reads CATSRTSGSGANVLTF. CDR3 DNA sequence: TGTGCCACCAGCAGGACTAGCGGCTCTGGGGCCAACGTCCTGACTTTC. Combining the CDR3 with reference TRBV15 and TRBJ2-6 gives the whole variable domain DAMVIQNPRYQVTQFGKPVTLSCSQTLNHNVMYWYQQKSSQAPKLLFHYYDKDFNNEADTPDNFQSRRPNTSFCFLDIRSPGLGDTAMYLCATSRTSGSGANVLTFGAGSRLTVL.

The CDR3 region is CASSRITSGLYNEQFF. DNA for the CDR3: TGTGCCAGCAGCCGTATAACTAGCGGGCTTTACAATGAGCAGTTCTTC. V gene TRBV7-9 combines with J gene TRBJ2-1; 9 nucleotides agree with TRBD2. CDR1 and CDR2 from the germline V gene are SEHNR and FQNEAQ (reference sequence). The CDR3 totals 16 residues. Trimming at V came to 5 bases and at J to 4 bases, leaving 9 bases not matched to a gene.

The chain's CDR3 is CASSQDSPRLSSYEQYF. CDR3 in DNA: TGCGCCAGCAGCCAAGATTCCCCGCGATTGAGCTCCTACGAGCAGTACTTC. V gene TRBV4-1 combines with J gene TRBJ2-7; D gene unclear. The CDR3 loop spans 17 amino acids. Germline V gene sequence: CDR1 MGHRA, CDR2 YSYEKL. With 0 bases removed from V and 0 bases from J, the gap between germline ends came to 15 bases.

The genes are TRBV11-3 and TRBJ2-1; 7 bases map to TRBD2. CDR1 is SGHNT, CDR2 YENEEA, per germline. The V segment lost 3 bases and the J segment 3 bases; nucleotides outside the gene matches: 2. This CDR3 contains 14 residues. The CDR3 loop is CASSLGGIYNEQFF. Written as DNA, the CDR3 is TGTGCCAGCAGCTTGGGGGGGATCTACAATGAGCAGTTCTTC.

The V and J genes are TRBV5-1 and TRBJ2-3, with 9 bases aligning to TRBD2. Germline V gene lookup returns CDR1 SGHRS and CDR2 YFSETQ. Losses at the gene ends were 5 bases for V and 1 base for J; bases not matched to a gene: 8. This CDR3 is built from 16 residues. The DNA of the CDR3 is TGCGCCAGCAGTTTTACCGCGGGAGGGGGCACAGATACGCAGTATTTT. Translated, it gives CASSFTAGGGTDTQYF.

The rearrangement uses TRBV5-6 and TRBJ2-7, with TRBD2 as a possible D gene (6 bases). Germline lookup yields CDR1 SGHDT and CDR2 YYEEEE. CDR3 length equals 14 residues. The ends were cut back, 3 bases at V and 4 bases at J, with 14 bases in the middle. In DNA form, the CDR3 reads TGTGCCAGCAGCTCCATAGGAGGAGGGTACGAGCAGTACTTC. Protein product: CASSSIGGGYEQYF.

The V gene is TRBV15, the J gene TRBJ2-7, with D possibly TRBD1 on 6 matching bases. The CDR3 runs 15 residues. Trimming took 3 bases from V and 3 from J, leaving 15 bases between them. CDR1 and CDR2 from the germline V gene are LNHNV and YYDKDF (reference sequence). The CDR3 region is CATSRSRGVGYEQYF. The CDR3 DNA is TGTGCCACCAGCAGGTCCAGGGGAGTAGGCTACGAGCAGTACTTC.

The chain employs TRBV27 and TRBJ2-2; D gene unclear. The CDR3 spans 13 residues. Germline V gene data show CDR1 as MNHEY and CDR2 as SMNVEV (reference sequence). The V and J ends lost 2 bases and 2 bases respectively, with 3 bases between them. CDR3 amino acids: CASSLPNTGELFF. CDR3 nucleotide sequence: TGTGCCAGCAGTTTACCAAACACCGGGGAGCTGTTTTTT.

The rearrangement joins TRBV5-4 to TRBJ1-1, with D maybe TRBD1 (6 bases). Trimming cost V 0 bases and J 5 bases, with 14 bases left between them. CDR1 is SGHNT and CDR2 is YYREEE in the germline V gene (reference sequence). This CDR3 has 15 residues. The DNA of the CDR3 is TGTGCCAGCAGCTTGGTAGGCAGGGGTTTTACTGAAGCTTTCTTT. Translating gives CASSLVGRGFTEAFF. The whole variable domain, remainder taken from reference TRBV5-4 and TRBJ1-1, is ETGVTQSPTHLIKTRGQQVTLRCSSQSGHNTVSWYQQALGQGPQFIFQYYREEENGRGNFPPRFSGLQFPNYSSELNVNALELDDSALYLCASSLVGRGFTEAFFGQGTRLTVV.

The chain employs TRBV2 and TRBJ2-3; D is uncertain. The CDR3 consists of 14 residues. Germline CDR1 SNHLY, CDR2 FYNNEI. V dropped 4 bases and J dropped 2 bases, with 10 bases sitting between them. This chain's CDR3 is CASSVASFTDTQYF. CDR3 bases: TGTGCCAGCAGTGTTGCGTCCTTCACAGATACGCAGTATTTT.

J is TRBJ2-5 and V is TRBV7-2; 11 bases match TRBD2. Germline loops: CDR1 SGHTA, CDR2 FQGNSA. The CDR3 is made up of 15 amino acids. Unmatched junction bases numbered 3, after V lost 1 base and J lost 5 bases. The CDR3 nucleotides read TGTGCCAGCAGCTTAGAACTAGCGGGAGATGAGACCCAGTACTTC. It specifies CASSLELAGDETQYF.

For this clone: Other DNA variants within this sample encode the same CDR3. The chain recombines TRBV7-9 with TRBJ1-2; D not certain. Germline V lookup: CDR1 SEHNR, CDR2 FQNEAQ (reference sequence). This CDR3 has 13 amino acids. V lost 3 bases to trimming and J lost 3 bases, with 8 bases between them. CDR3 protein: CASSLSRDYGYTF. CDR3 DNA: TGTGCCAGCAGCTTGTCCCGCGACTATGGCTACACCTTC.

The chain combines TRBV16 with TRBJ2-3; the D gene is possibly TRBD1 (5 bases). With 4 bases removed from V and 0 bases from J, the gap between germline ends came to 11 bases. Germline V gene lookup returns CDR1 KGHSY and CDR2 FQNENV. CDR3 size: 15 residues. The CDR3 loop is CASSLGHLSTDTQYF. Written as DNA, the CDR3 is TGTGCCAGCAGCCTTGGACATCTTAGCACAGATACGCAGTATTTT. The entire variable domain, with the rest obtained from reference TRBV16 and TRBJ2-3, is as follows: GEEVAQTPKHLVRGEGQKAKLYCAPIKGHSYVFWYQQVLKNEFKFLISFQNENVFDETGMPKERFSAKCLPNSPCSLEIQATKLEDSAVYFCASSLGHLSTDTQYFGPGTRLTVL.

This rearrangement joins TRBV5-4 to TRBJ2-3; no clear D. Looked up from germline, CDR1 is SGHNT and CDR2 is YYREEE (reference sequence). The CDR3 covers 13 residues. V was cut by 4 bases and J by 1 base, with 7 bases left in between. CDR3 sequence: CASSERGTDTQYF. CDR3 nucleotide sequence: TGTGCCAGCAGCGAACGGGGCACAGATACGCAGTATTTT.

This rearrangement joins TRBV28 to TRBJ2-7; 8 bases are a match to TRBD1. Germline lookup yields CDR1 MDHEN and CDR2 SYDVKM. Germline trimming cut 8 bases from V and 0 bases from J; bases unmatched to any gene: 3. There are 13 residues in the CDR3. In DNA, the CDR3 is TGTGCCAGCGGACAGGGTGGCTCCTACGAGCAGTACTTC. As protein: CASGQGGSYEQYF.

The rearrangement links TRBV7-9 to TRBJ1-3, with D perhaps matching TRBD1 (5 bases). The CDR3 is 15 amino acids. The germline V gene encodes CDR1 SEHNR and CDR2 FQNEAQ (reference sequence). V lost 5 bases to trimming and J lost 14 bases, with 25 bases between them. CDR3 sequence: CASSIPERGSYSVYF. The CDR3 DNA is TGTGCCAGCAGCATACCGGAACGGGGGTCATATAGCGTATATTTT.

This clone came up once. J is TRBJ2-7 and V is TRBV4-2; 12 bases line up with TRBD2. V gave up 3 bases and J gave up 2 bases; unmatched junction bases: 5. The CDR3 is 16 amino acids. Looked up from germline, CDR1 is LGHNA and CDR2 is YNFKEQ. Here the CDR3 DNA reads TGTGCCAGCAGCCACGCGACTAGCGGGAGTACCTACGAGCAGTACTTC. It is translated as CASSHATSGSTYEQYF.

This CDR3 reads CASSLLPPGQRNQPQHF. The CDR3 nucleotides are TGTGCCAGCAGTTTATTACCTCCGGGACAGCGGAATCAGCCCCAGCATTTT. The rearrangement links TRBV27 to TRBJ1-5, with 7 bases matching TRBD1. This CDR3 comprises 17 residues. Trimming at V came to 1 base and at J to 4 bases, leaving 10 bases not matched to a gene. The germline CDR1 and CDR2 sequences are MNHEY and SMNVEV (reference sequence).

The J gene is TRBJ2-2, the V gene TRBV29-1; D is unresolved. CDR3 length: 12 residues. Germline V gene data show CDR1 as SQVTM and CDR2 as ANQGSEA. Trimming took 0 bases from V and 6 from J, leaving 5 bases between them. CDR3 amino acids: CSVEDLSGELFF. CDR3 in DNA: TGCAGCGTTGAAGATCTCTCCGGGGAGCTGTTTTTT.

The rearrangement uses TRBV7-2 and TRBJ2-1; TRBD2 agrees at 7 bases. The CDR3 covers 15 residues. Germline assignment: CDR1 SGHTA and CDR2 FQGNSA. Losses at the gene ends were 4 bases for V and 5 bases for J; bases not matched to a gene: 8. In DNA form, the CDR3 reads TGTGCCAGCAGCTGGGGCGGGAGTGGGAACAATGAGCAGTTCTTC. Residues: CASSWGGSGNNEQFF.

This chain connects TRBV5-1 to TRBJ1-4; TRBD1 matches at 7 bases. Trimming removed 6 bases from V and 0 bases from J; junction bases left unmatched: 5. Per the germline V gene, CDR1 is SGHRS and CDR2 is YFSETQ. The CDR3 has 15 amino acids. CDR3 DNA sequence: TGCGCCAGCACCCGACAGGGTGCAACTAATGAAAAACTGTTTTTT. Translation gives CASTRQGATNEKLFF.

The CDR3 region is CASSMEDRMNEKLFF. DNA for the CDR3: TGTGCCAGTAGTATGGAGGACAGGATGAATGAAAAACTGTTTTTT. This sequence joins TRBV19 and TRBJ1-4; 7 nucleotides align to TRBD1. The junction had 6 bases not matched to a gene; V was cut back by 3 bases and J by 5 bases. Germline values: CDR1 LNHDA, CDR2 SQIVND (reference sequence). This CDR3 region has 15 residues. Supplemented by reference TRBV19 and TRBJ1-4, the full variable domain reads DGGITQSPKYLFRKEGQNVTLSCEQNLNHDAMYWYRQDPGQGLRLIYYSQIVNDFQKGDIAEGYSVSREKKESFPLTVTSAQKNPTAFYLCASSMEDRMNEKLFFGSGTQLSVL.

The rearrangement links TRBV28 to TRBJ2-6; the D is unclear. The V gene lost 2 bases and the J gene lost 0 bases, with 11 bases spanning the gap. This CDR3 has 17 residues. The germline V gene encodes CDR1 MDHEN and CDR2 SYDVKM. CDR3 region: CASSLVQISSGANVLTF. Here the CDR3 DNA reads TGTGCCAGCAGTTTAGTACAGATCAGCTCTGGGGCCAACGTCCTGACTTTC.

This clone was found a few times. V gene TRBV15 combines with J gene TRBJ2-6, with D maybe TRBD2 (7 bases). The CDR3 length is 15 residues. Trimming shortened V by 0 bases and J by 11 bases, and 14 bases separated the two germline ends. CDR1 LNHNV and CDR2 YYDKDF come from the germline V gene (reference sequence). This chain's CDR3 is CATSRERGGLDVLTF. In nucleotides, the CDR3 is TGTGCCACCAGCAGAGAAAGGGGGGGCTTAGACGTCCTGACTTTC.